The source of this T cell receptor (beta chain) is a study of Graves' ophthalmopathy and Graves' hyperthyroidism. Clinical symptoms, serum thyroxine, TRAb, thyroid ultrasound and orbital computed tomography determined diagnosis. RNA served as the template for amplifying TCR beta CDR3 regions. Second-round multiplex PCR came after a first-round RT-PCR that employed HTBI primers. TCRdb re-called the multiplex PCR reads with MiXCR, one entry per CDR3 protein. The repertoire consists of 450,000 to 600,000 distinct CDR3 sequences, with roughly 39% occurring once and the leading ten covering about 4%. Findings and limits, study-wide: Blood shared most expanded thyroid clonotypes above 0.001 frequency. Ophthalmopathy progression prediction by the model yielded a sensitivity of 55% to 71% and a specificity of about 72%.

This clonotype showed up many times. The target antigen is unknown. Sequencing was done on a sample of peripheral blood or thyroid tissue (not recorded which). The TCR was taken from an adult man with Graves' hyperthyroidism.

CDR3 residues: CASSSGGRSPLHF. The CDR3 region has the DNA TGTGCCAGCAGCTCAGGAGGAAGGTCACCCCTCCACTTT. The chain links TRBV12-3 or TRBV12-4 to TRBJ1-6, with D unclear. There are 13 residues in the CDR3. The V end was cut by 6 bases, the J end by 10 bases, with 13 bases between.